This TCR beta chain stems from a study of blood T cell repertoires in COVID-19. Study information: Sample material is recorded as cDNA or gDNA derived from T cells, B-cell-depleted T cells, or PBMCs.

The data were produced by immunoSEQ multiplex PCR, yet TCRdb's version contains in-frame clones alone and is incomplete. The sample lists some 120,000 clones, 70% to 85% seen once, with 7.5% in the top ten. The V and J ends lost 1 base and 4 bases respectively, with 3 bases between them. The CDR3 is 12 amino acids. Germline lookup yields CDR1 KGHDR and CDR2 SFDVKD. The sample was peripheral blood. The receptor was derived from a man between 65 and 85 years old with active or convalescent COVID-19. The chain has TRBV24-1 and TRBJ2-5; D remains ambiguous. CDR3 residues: CATSDFGETQYF. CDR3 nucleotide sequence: TGTGCCACCAGTGATTTCGGAGAGACCCAGTACTTC.